This TCR beta chain is drawn from a study of cytomegalovirus exposure and HLA in healthy donors. A note on this clone: What it binds is unknown.

CDR3 length equals 16 residues. Germline-derived CDR1 and CDR2 are LGHNA and YNFKEQ. V trimming: 1 base; J trimming: 4 bases; junction bases outside the gene matches: 6. General study findings and limits: As a later analysis showed, a missense DCLRE1C variant was linked to trimming of TCR beta V- and J-genes.

A multiplex PCR was run with 60 Vbeta primers and 13 Jbeta primers. The table came from immunoSEQ multiplex PCR; TCRdb's copy has only in-frame clones and leaves some out. The data hold over 100,000 clones, with under 90% observed a single time. This sequence joins TRBV4-2 and TRBJ2-1; TRBD2 aligns across 8 bases. The specimen sequenced was PBMCs. The TCR was taken from a woman in her twenties or thirties in good health and CMV-seronegative. CDR3 in amino acids: CASSQVFRGRYNEQFF. CDR3 nucleotides: TGTGCCAGCAGCCAAGTATTTCGCGGGAGGTACAATGAGCAGTTCTTC.